Sequencing of this T cell receptor (beta chain) was carried out in a study of beta chain features in type 1 diabetes. The CDR3 loop spans 14 amino acids. Germline values: CDR1 GTSNPN, CDR2 SVGIG (reference sequence). V lost 0 bases, J lost 6 bases, and 12 bases lay in between. Sequencing targeted expressed TCRB transcripts, as all isolated RNA had been reverse transcribed. Profiling relied on immunoSEQ multiplex PCR, and the TCRdb table lists in-frame clones only, not all of them. This table holds some 220,000 clones, 9.5% to 13% found once. The chain joins TRBV30 to TRBJ2-1, with D uncertain. Source material: central memory CD4+ T cells from blood. The origin of this receptor is a man younger than 35 in good health. The CDR3 coding sequence is TGTGCCTGGAGTGTGAGTGGGCCCGGCAATGAGCAGTTCTTC. Translated, it gives CAWSVSGPGNEQFF.